A selection of T cell receptor beta chains follows, all from one sample in a study of tumor-infiltrating lymphocytes in primary liver carcinoma. TCRdb itself ran the multiplex PCR reads through MiXCR, one entry per CDR3 protein. The table records 37,000 or so distinct CDR3 sequences, approximately 82% of them present only once. Sequencing input: tumor-adjacent normal liver tissue. These receptors were obtained from a man aged 40-49 years with primary liver carcinoma and hepatitis B virus infection. Each CDR3 is given with its conserved first and last residue. The D gene is left open where the match is weak. Size tells how often a clone was seen (once, few, many) or the class of an expanded clone, and some rows leave it out.

v_call	j_call	clone_size	d_call	cdr3_nt	cdr3_aa
TRBV11-2	TRBJ1-1	-	-	TGTGCCAACAGCTCAGATCGGACAGTGATTGACACTGAAGCTTTCTTT	CANSSDRTVIDTEAFF
TRBV6-1	TRBJ2-2	-	-	TGTGCAAACAGTGAAGCTTACAGAGATACCGGGGAGCTGTTTTTT	CANSEAYRDTGELFF
TRBV12-3/TRBV12-4	TRBJ2-1	-	-	TGTGCCGGCACTTTAAGACCCTACAATGAGCAGTTCTTC	CAGTLRPYNEQFF
TRBV5-1	TRBJ2-7	-	-	TGCGTCAGCAGCTCGATGGGAAGGGGCTTC	CVSSSMGRGF
TRBV11-3	TRBJ1-5	once	-	TGTGCCGGTAGTTTAGATCTGGGGGTGGCTCAGCCCCAGCATTTT	CAGSLDLGVAQPQHF
TRBV29-1	TRBJ2-7	once	-	TGCAACGTACGGGACACCTACGAACAGTACTTC	CNVRDTYEQYF
TRBV29-1	TRBJ1-1	-	-	TGCGGCGTTATCGAGAATGCTGAAGCTTTCTTT	CGVIENAEAFF
TRBV29-1	TRBJ2-7	-	TRBD2	TGCAGCGCCGGGGGGGTATCGACCTACGAACAGTACTTC	CSAGGVSTYEQYF
TRBV11-1	TRBJ2-1	-	TRBD2	TGTACCAGCAGCATAGGAAAGACTAGCGGGGCCTCACGGTTCGGCAATGAGCATATCTTC	CTSSIGKTSGASRFGNEHIF
TRBV28	TRBJ1-1	medium-sized	TRBD1	TGTGCCAGCACCTCGGGACAGACGAACACTGAAGCTTTCTTT	CASTSGQTNTEAFF
TRBV6-2/TRBV6-3	TRBJ2-6	-	TRBD2	TGTGCCGGCAGATCGGGGGGGCCCTCTCAGACTTTC	CAGRSGGPSQTF
TRBV29-1	TRBJ2-3	-	TRBD1	TGCAACGTCGAGGGACAGGGTGGGGATATGCACTACTTT	CNVEGQGGDMHYF
TRBV5-1	TRBJ1-1	few	-	TGCGCCAGCAGTCTGGAGACAGGTGAAGCTTTCTTT	CASSLETGEAFF
TRBV6-5	TRBJ2-1	-	TRBD2	TGTGCCAGCAGCCAGACTAGCGGGAGCCCATATGAGCAGTTCTTC	CASSQTSGSPYEQFF
TRBV7-2	TRBJ1-6	-	-	TGTGCCAGCAGCTTCGAGACTACAGGCTCACCCCTCCACTTT	CASSFETTGSPLHF
TRBV4-1	TRBJ2-1	medium-sized	-	TGCGCCAGCAGCCAAGCGGGTTTAGTAAGTGAGCAGTTCTTC	CASSQAGLVSEQFF
TRBV11-1	TRBJ2-7	-	-	TGTGCCAGGGGGAAGCGATCCTACGAGCAGTACTTC	CARGKRSYEQYF
TRBV7-9	TRBJ2-1	-	TRBD2	TGTGCCAGCAGCGGACCTGATAGCGGGTATGAGCAGCTCTTC	CASSGPDSGYEQLF
TRBV11-2	TRBJ2-7	-	-	TGTGCCAGCAGCTCTAACGGGGACTCCTACGAGCGGTACTTC	CASSSNGDSYERYF
TRBV11-2	TRBJ2-7	many	TRBD2	TGTGCCAGCAAGGGTCCCGGGACTAGCGGGATGTACGAGCAGTACTTC	CASKGPGTSGMYEQYF
TRBV11-1	TRBJ2-1	-	-	TGTGCCAGCTGCCTTGGAAGGGTAACCTACAATGAGCAGTTCTTC	CASCLGRVTYNEQFF
TRBV29-1	TRBJ2-5	-	-	TGTAGCGCTGTAGGTTTTGGATGCCAAGAGACCCAGTACTTC	CSAVGFGCQETQYF
TRBV29-1	TRBJ2-7	-	TRBD1	TGCAGCGTGGAACTTTCGGGACAGGGGACCAAGGAGTACTTC	CSVELSGQGTKEYF
TRBV10-1	TRBJ2-7	-	-	TGCGCCAGCAGTGACATAACGGACTACGAGCAGTACTTC	CASSDITDYEQYF
TRBV11-2	TRBJ2-3	-	TRBD1	TGTGCCAGCAGCAGAGTATTACAGGGGGGAGATACGCAGTATTTT	CASSRVLQGGDTQYF
TRBV12-3/TRBV12-4	TRBJ1-1	-	-	TGTGCCAGCGGTTTGGGGCTGATGAACGTTGAAGCTTTCTTT	CASGLGLMNVEAFF
TRBV5-4	TRBJ2-6	-	-	TGTGCCAGTAGCTTCGACAAGTTAAGCTCTGGGGCCAACGTCCTGACTTTC	CASSFDKLSSGANVLTF
TRBV7-8	TRBJ2-3	-	-	TGTGCCAGCAGCTCCGACTTGTACGAGGGTACCCAGTATTTT	CASSSDLYEGTQYF
TRBV11-2	TRBJ2-3	-	-	TGTGCCAGCAGCTTAGTATCACAGGGTTTAGATACGCAGTATTTT	CASSLVSQGLDTQYF
TRBV6-6	TRBJ2-1	-	-	TGTGCCAGCAGTGACTTTATTGGGATTAGGGACAATGAGCGGTTCTTC	CASSDFIGIRDNERFF
TRBV5-4	TRBJ2-7	-	-	TGTGCCAGCAGCTCAAGTGACTTCCACTACGAGCAGCACTTC	CASSSSDFHYEQHF